This is a list of T cell receptor beta chains from one sample in a study of T cell changes during pregnancy in multiple sclerosis. Here immunoSEQ multiplex PCR was the method, and the copy in TCRdb shows in-frame clones only, minus some. The table has more than 55,000 clones, approximately 90% seen once. The starting material was peripheral blood, obtained in the first trimester of pregnancy. The receptors originated from a female donor in good health, enrolled as a control in a pregnancy study. The CDR3 runs from the conserved cysteine through the conserved F or W. The D gene is left open where the match is weak. Size tells how often a clone was seen (once, few, many) or the class of an expanded clone, and some rows leave it out.

TRBV27	TRBJ2-6	-	-	TGTGCCAGCAGTGCCCGACAGAACTCTGGGGCCAACGTCCTGACTTTC	CASSARQNSGANVLTF
TRBV19	TRBJ2-5	TRBD2	-	TGTGCCAGTAGTTCTCGACTAGCGGGGGAGTGGGAGACCCAGTACTTC	CASSSRLAGEWETQYF
TRBV5-1	TRBJ2-2	TRBD1	-	TGCGCCAGCAGCTTGGCCCGGGACAGGCGGTTCACCGGGGAGCTGTTTTTT	CASSLARDRRFTGELFF
TRBV6-4	TRBJ2-2	TRBD1	large	TGTGCCAGCAAGACAGGGTGGGACACCGGGGAGCTGTTTTTT	CASKTGWDTGELFF
TRBV5-1	TRBJ2-7	TRBD2	-	TGCGCCAGCAGCGTTACGGGACTAGCCTCCTACGAGCAGTACTTC	CASSVTGLASYEQYF
TRBV11-3	TRBJ2-6	-	-	TGTGCCAGCAGCTTAGAGGTAGCTGGGGCCAACGTCCTGACTTTC	CASSLEVAGANVLTF
TRBV11-2	TRBJ2-1	-	once	TGTGCCAGCAGCCCAAACGTGGGCCCTACTTACTCCAATGAGCAGTTCTTC	CASSPNVGPTYSNEQFF
TRBV19	TRBJ2-7	TRBD2	-	TGTGCCAGTAGTATAGCTAAGTTTGCGGGAGTCTACGAGCAGTACTTC	CASSIAKFAGVYEQYF
TRBV5-1	TRBJ2-3	TRBD2	-	TGCGCCAGCAGCTTGGAGGCTAGCGGGATAAATACGCAGTATTTT	CASSLEASGINTQYF
TRBV6-1	TRBJ2-7	-	-	TGTGCCAGCAGTGAACCCGGGAACGAGCAGTACTTC	CASSEPGNEQYF
TRBV6-5	TRBJ1-2	-	few	TGTGCCAGCAGTTACCAGGGGTCTGGCTACACCTTC	CASSYQGSGYTF
TRBV7-9	TRBJ2-7	TRBD2	-	TGTGCCAGCAGCTTATCGGCTAGCGGGAACTACGAGCAGTACTTC	CASSLSASGNYEQYF
TRBV6-4	TRBJ2-2	-	-	TGTGCCAGCAGTGACTCCGGGACCGGGGAGCTGTTTTTT	CASSDSGTGELFF
TRBV28	TRBJ2-7	-	once	TGTGCCAGCAGCGAGCGGGCTCTCATCTACGAGCAGTACTTC	CASSERALIYEQYF
TRBV14	TRBJ2-3	-	-	TGTGCCAGCAGCCAAGCGGGCACAGATACGCAGTATTTT	CASSQAGTDTQYF
TRBV2	TRBJ2-3	TRBD1	once	TGTGCCAGCAGCGTTACATTGACAGGGCCGTCCAGAGATACGCAGTATTTT	CASSVTLTGPSRDTQYF
TRBV4-2	TRBJ1-3	-	-	TGTGCCAGCAGCCAAGAACTGGGGGAGGGTGGAAACACCATATATTTT	CASSQELGEGGNTIYF
TRBV5-1	TRBJ2-7	TRBD2	-	TGCGCCAGCAGCCTCGGGACTAGCGGGGCCTACGAGCAGTACTTC	CASSLGTSGAYEQYF
TRBV5-4	TRBJ1-1	-	-	TGTGCCAGCAGCCCCCGACGGGAGGTCACTGAAGCTTTCTTT	CASSPRREVTEAFF
TRBV11-2	TRBJ1-1	TRBD1	-	TGTGCCAGCGGCGTGACGACAGGGACTGAAGCTTTCTTT	CASGVTTGTEAFF
TRBV28	TRBJ2-1	-	-	TGTGCCACAACAGGGTGGACAGACAAAAATGAGCAGTTCTTC	CATTGWTDKNEQFF
TRBV27	TRBJ1-1	-	-	TGTGCCAGCAGTGCGACGGGGGACACTGAAGCTTTCTTT	CASSATGDTEAFF
TRBV4-1	TRBJ2-1	-	-	TGCGCCAGCAGCCTCGACCGGGACACTCTCTACAATGAGCAGTTCTTC	CASSLDRDTLYNEQFF
TRBV5-1	TRBJ2-1	TRBD2	once	TGCGCCAGCAGCTTGACGGAACTAGCGGGAGAGTCGGTTGAGCAGTTCTTC	CASSLTELAGESVEQFF
TRBV10-3	TRBJ1-1	TRBD1	few	TGTGCCAACAGGGGGCTGCTGAACACTGAAGCTTTCTTT	CANRGLLNTEAFF
TRBV5-4	TRBJ2-7	-	-	TGTGCCAGCAGCTGGGACTTATCCTACGAGCAGTACTTC	CASSWDLSYEQYF
TRBV7-9	TRBJ1-4	-	few	TGTGCCAGCAGCCCGATGGGACTGGGTAGGGCTAATGAAAAACTGTTTTTT	CASSPMGLGRANEKLFF
TRBV28	TRBJ1-5	-	once	TGTGCCAGCAGATCTAGAGGGCATAGCAATCAGCCCCAGCATTTT	CASRSRGHSNQPQHF
TRBV7-8	TRBJ2-7	-	-	TGTGCCAGCAGCTTTACGAGTAGCTCCTACGAGCAGTACTTC	CASSFTSSSYEQYF